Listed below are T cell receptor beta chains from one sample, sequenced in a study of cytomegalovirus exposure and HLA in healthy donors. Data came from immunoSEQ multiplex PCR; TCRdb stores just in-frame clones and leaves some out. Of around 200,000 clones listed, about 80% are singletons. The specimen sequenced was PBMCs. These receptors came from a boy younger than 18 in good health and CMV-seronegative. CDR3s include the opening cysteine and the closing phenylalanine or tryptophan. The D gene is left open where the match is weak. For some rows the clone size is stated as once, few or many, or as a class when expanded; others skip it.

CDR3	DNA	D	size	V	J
CASSSRTAGDSPLHF	TGTGCCAGCAGTTCGCGGACGGCGGGGGATTCACCCCTCCACTTT	NA	few	TRBV27	TRBJ1-6
CSVEQTDYTF	TGCAGCGTTGAACAGACAGATTACACCTTC	NA	NA	TRBV29-1	TRBJ1-2
CASNPDRTQGVYGYTF	TGTGCCAGTAATCCCGACCGGACACAGGGAGTCTATGGCTACACCTTC	NA	NA	TRBV19	TRBJ1-2
CASSGTFYNSPLHF	TGTGCCAGCAGTGGGACTTTCTATAATTCACCCCTCCACTTT	NA	NA	TRBV6-1	TRBJ1-6
CAISTSGGGETQYF	TGTGCCATCAGTACTAGCGGGGGGGGAGAGACCCAGTACTTC	TRBD2	NA	TRBV10-3	TRBJ2-5
CASSLDSGRDNEQFF	TGTGCCAGCAGCTTAGATAGCGGGAGGGACAATGAGCAGTTCTTC	TRBD2	NA	TRBV11-3	TRBJ2-1
CASSEGRGTGELFF	TGTGCCAGCAGTGAAGGCAGGGGCACCGGGGAGCTGTTTTTT	NA	NA	TRBV6-1	TRBJ2-2
CAWSVLNGYGYTF	TGTGCCTGGAGTGTACTAAACGGCTATGGCTACACCTTC	NA	NA	TRBV30	TRBJ1-2
CASPPPDNWGTQYF	TGTGCCAGCCCACCCCCGGACAATTGGGGGACCCAGTACTTC	NA	once	TRBV19	TRBJ2-5
CAWSVAGVGYF	TGTGCCTGGAGTGTAGCGGGAGTAGGGTACTTC	TRBD2	NA	TRBV30	TRBJ2-7
CASSRNAEHYGYTF	TGTGCCAGTAGTAGAAATGCGGAGCACTATGGCTACACCTTC	NA	NA	TRBV19	TRBJ1-2
CASSLTGPRGEQYF	TGTGCCAGCAGCTTAACGGGCCCCCGGGGGGAGCAGTACTTC	NA	NA	TRBV7-3	TRBJ2-7
CASSAPGQGSNQPQHF	TGTGCCAGCAGTGCCCCTGGACAGGGGAGCAATCAGCCCCAGCATTTT	TRBD1	NA	TRBV6-1	TRBJ1-5
CASSQEYIYNEQFF	TGCGCCAGCAGCCAAGAGTACATCTACAATGAGCAGTTCTTC	NA	NA	TRBV4-3	TRBJ2-1
CAWSRGGGAYEQYF	TGTGCCTGGAGTCGCGGCGGGGGCGCCTACGAGCAGTACTTC	NA	NA	TRBV30	TRBJ2-7
CASSYPVRDNSYEQYF	TGTGCCAGCAGTTACCCCGTTCGGGACAACTCCTACGAGCAGTACTTC	NA	NA	TRBV6-5	TRBJ2-7
CASSYLDSRSGNTIYF	TGCGCCAGCAGCTATCTTGACAGCCGCTCTGGAAACACCATATATTTT	NA	NA	TRBV5-1	TRBJ1-3
CSSSLWRQGNRADGYTF	TGTTCCAGCAGCTTATGGAGACAGGGCAATCGGGCGGATGGCTACACCTTC	TRBD1	NA	TRBV7-9	TRBJ1-2
CASSFADAGGYTF	TGTGCCAGCAGCTTCGCGGACGCGGGGGGCTACACCTTC	NA	NA	TRBV11-2	TRBJ1-2
CASSLTGSNQPQHF	TGTGCCAGCAGTTTAACAGGTAGCAATCAGCCCCAGCATTTT	NA	NA	TRBV28	TRBJ1-5
CASSLTSGYEQFF	TGTGCCAGCAGCTTAACTAGCGGGTATGAGCAGTTCTTC	TRBD2	NA	TRBV7-3	TRBJ2-1
CASSSVRTGRDTEAFF	TGCGCCAGCAGCTCTGTCAGGACAGGGAGGGACACTGAAGCTTTCTTT	TRBD1	NA	TRBV4-1	TRBJ1-1
CSVQGPAGVGLDEQYF	TGCAGCGTCCAAGGGCCAGCGGGAGTGGGGTTAGACGAGCAGTACTTC	TRBD2	NA	TRBV29-1	TRBJ2-7
CASSGETGVSYEQYF	TGCGCCAGCAGCGGGGAGACAGGGGTCTCCTACGAGCAGTACTTC	TRBD1	NA	TRBV5-1	TRBJ2-7
CASSQTGTGKLFF	TGCGCCAGCAGCCAGACAGGGACAGGAAAACTGTTTTTT	TRBD1	NA	TRBV4-1	TRBJ1-4
CASSYNRGLRETQYF	TGTGCCAGCAGTTACAACAGGGGGCTCCGAGAGACCCAGTACTTC	TRBD1	few	TRBV7-2	TRBJ2-5
CASSPTGGLLTGELFF	TGTGCCAGCAGCCCAACGGGGGGGCTCCTTACCGGGGAGCTGTTTTTT	TRBD2	NA	TRBV11-1	TRBJ2-2
CASIPGQWDTEAFF	TGTGCCAGCATACCGGGACAGTGGGACACTGAAGCTTTCTTT	TRBD1	NA	TRBV6-5	TRBJ1-1